Below are 5 T cell receptor beta chains sequenced from a single sample in a study of breast tumors, draining lymph nodes, adjacent tissues. Samples came from axillary lymph nodes draining the breast cancer. Using its own MiXCR run on the multiplex PCR reads, TCRdb lists one record per CDR3 protein. The data show about 80,000 distinct CDR3 sequences, with approximately 20% seen just once and around 2.5% held by the top ten. The sequenced sample consisted of axillary lymph node tissue. These receptor sequences come from a female donor with breast cancer. Some clones in this sample may be carry-over from other donors' samples.

Regarding this clonotype: This clone may be a read error of a much larger clone one base away. This chain links TRBV28 with TRBJ2-5, with a possible D match to TRBD2 (6 bases). The CDR3 has 14 amino acids. Deletions cut 5 bases from V and 4 bases from J, with 14 bases between. CDR1 and CDR2 from the germline V gene are MDHEN and SYDVKM. CDR3 DNA: TGTGCCAGCAGTACCCCTAGCGAAGGAGAGACCCAGTACTTC. Protein sequence: CASSTPSEGETQYF.

This clonotype has a count of ten or more. V usage is TRBV5-1 and J usage is TRBJ2-1; TRBD2 matches at 7 bases. This CDR3 is built from 14 residues. In germline, CDR1 is SGHRS, CDR2 YFSETQ. Unmatched junction bases numbered 12, after V lost 6 bases and J lost 9 bases. This chain's CDR3 is CASTLGDYRAEQFF. CDR3 bases: TGCGCCAGCACCCTCGGGGACTACCGGGCTGAGCAGTTCTTC.

This clonotype showed up many times. The V call is TRBV30, the J call TRBJ1-2; 11 nucleotides match TRBD1. Per the germline V gene, CDR1 is GTSNPN and CDR2 is SVGIG (reference sequence). The CDR3 has 12 residues. V lost 6 bases and J lost 8; bases outside the gene matches: 5. The CDR3: CACGQGAQGYTF. CDR3 nucleotide sequence: TGTGCCTGCGGACAGGGGGCGCAAGGCTACACCTTC.

With respect to this clonotype: This sequence may be a read error, since a much larger clone differs from it by one base. The rearrangement links TRBV9 to TRBJ2-5; unclear D gene. This CDR3 has 14 amino acids. The V gene's germline CDR1 is SGDLS and CDR2 YYNGEE. Trimming stripped 2 bases from V and 2 bases from J, with 10 bases between. This CDR3 reads CASSVGEAQETQYF. The CDR3 nucleotides read TGTGCCAGCAGCGTCGGAGAGGCTCAAGAGACCCAGTACTTC.

This clonotype was detected ten times or more. V usage is TRBV29-1 and J usage is TRBJ1-2; D unclear. This CDR3 is built from 12 residues. The V end was cut by 6 bases, the J end by 3 bases, with 11 bases between. Germline loops: CDR1 SQVTM, CDR2 ANQGSEA. The CDR3 region is CSVPGGYYGYTF. Written as DNA, the CDR3 is TGCAGCGTCCCTGGTGGATACTATGGCTACACCTTC. The variable domain in full, with the rest retrieved from reference TRBV29-1 and TRBJ1-2, is SAVISQKPSRDICQRGTSLTIQCQVDSQVTMMFWYRQQPGQSLTLIATANQGSEATYESGFVIDKFPISRPNLTFSTLTVSNMSPEDSSIYLCSVPGGYYGYTFGSGTRLTVV.